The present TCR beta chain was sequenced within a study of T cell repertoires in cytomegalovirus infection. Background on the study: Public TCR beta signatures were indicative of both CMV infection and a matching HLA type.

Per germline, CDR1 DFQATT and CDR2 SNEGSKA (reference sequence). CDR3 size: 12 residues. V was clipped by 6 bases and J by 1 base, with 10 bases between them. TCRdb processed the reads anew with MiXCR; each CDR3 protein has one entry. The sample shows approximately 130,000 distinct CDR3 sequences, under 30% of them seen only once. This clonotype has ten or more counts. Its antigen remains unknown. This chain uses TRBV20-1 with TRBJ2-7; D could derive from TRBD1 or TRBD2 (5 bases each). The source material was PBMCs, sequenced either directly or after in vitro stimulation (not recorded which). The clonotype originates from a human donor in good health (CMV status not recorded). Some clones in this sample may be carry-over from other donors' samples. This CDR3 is CSAGDGSYEQYV. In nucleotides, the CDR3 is TGCAGTGCGGGGGACGGGTCCTACGAGCAGTACGTC.